A single sample gave rise to the 6 T cell receptor beta chains below, sequenced in a study of blood T cell repertoires in COVID-19. Assay: immunoSEQ multiplex PCR; the TCRdb copy retains only in-frame clones and omits some. Among 250,000 to 400,000 clones listed, over 85% were seen once. The sample consisted of PBMCs or T cells enriched from blood (not recorded which). These receptors all stem from a man aged 60 to 75 who had recovered from COVID-19.

The count of this clone is one. The chain couples TRBV5-1 to TRBJ1-4; TRBD1 aligns across 7 bases. Per the germline V gene, CDR1 is SGHRS and CDR2 is YFSETQ. This CDR3 region has 17 residues. J gave up 0 bases and V 4 bases, and 9 bases lay outside the gene matches. The CDR3 spells CASSGDSRKTTNEKLFF. DNA of the CDR3: TGCGCCAGCAGCGGGGACAGCCGAAAAACAACTAATGAAAAACTGTTTTTT.

CDR3 nucleotides: TGTGCCAGCAGCGTAGATGGGACAGGGGGCGCGAAGTACTTC. Protein sequence: CASSVDGTGGAKYF. V gene TRBV9 combines with J gene TRBJ2-7; 12 bases line up with TRBD1. Germline V gene data show CDR1 as SGDLS and CDR2 as YYNGEE. This CDR3 is 14 amino acids long. V lost 0 bases to trimming and J lost 11 bases; unmatched junction nucleotides: 6.

The genes are TRBV15 and TRBJ1-5; D possibly corresponds to TRBD1 (5 bases). Trimming took 0 bases from V and 5 from J, leaving 11 bases between them. Germline CDR1 and CDR2: LNHNV and YYDKDF (reference sequence). This CDR3 is 15 amino acids long. CDR3 sequence (DNA): TGTGCCACCAGCAGAGACAGGGTGTATGATCAGCCCCAGCATTTT. Protein: CATSRDRVYDQPQHF.

This chain uses TRBV19 with TRBJ1-5, with D unclear. CDR1 LNHDA and CDR2 SQIVND come from the germline V gene (reference sequence). This CDR3 is built from 13 residues. V lost 8 bases and J 2 bases, leaving 10 bases between the germline ends. CDR3 residues: CASVNRGNQPQHF. CDR3 bases: TGTGCCAGTGTAAACCGGGGCAATCAGCCCCAGCATTTT.

Notes on this clone: Different DNA sequences within this sample yield the same CDR3. The chain joins TRBV5-1 to TRBJ1-1; D might be TRBD1 (6 bases). The CDR3 loop spans 14 amino acids. CDR1 is SGHRS, CDR2 YFSETQ, per germline. V was cut by 1 base and J by 0 bases, with 7 bases left in between. The CDR3 nucleotides are TGCGCCAGCAGCTTGACAGGGATGAACACTGAAGCTTTCTTT. The encoded protein is CASSLTGMNTEAFF.

The V call is TRBV7-9, the J call TRBJ2-7, with D possibly being TRBD1 (5 bases). The CDR3 runs to 13 residues. Deletions cut 5 bases from V and 5 bases from J, with 13 bases between. Germline V gene data show CDR1 as SEHNR and CDR2 as FQNEAQ (reference sequence). The CDR3 DNA reads TGTGCCAGCAGCCCGCCAGGGTACCACGAGCAGTACTTC. Translated: CASSPPGYHEQYF.